Listed below are T cell receptor beta chains from one sample, sequenced in a study of cytomegalovirus exposure and HLA in healthy donors. Only in-frame clones appear in the TCRdb table, and some are missing; sequencing was by immunoSEQ multiplex PCR. The sample includes roughly 71,000 clones, 60% to 75% of them seen just once. Sequenced: PBMCs. The receptors were gathered from a middle-aged man in good health and CMV-seropositive. The CDR3 runs from the conserved cysteine through the conserved F or W. The D gene is left open where the match is weak. Size is omitted from some rows. Given values are once, few, many or a class for expanded clones.

V gene,D gene,J gene,clone size,CDR3 DNA,CDR3 protein
TRBV15,TRBD1,TRBJ2-1,NA,TGTGCCACCAGCGGACAGGGACAGGCTACCTACAATGAGCAGTTCTTC,CATSGQGQATYNEQFF
TRBV7-9,NA,TRBJ2-7,NA,TGTGCCAGCAGCTTAGGTTGGGGGGACGAGCAGTACTTC,CASSLGWGDEQYF
TRBV7-3,NA,TRBJ2-6,NA,TGTGCCAGCAGCAAACAGTACTCTGGGGCCAACGTCCTGACTTTC,CASSKQYSGANVLTF
TRBV6-5,NA,TRBJ2-7,NA,TGTGCCAGCAGATCGAGGGCCGGGACCTACGAGCAGTACTTC,CASRSRAGTYEQYF
TRBV30,NA,TRBJ2-7,NA,TGTGCCGGAGGGGGTCGGGGGAGGGCCTACGAGCAGTACTTC,CAGGGRGRAYEQYF
TRBV7-9,NA,TRBJ1-2,NA,TGTGCCAGCAGCCCGCGGGACGGACGGAACTATGGCTACACCTTC,CASSPRDGRNYGYTF
TRBV5-4,NA,TRBJ2-3,NA,TGTGCCAGCAGCAGAACCGGACAGAACACAGATACGCAGTATTTT,CASSRTGQNTDTQYF
TRBV5-6,TRBD1,TRBJ2-1,few,TGTGCCAGCAGCGTGGGGGACAGGGCCTACAATGAGCAGTTCTTC,CASSVGDRAYNEQFF
TRBV21-1,NA,TRBJ2-7,NA,TGTGCCAGCCCTTGGACGACAGGGAAATTCTACGAGCAGTACTTC,CASPWTTGKFYEQYF
TRBV28,TRBD1,TRBJ1-5,NA,TGTGCCAGCAGTTTGATCCCGGGACAGGGGAATCAGCCCCAGCATTTT,CASSLIPGQGNQPQHF
TRBV7-3,TRBD1,TRBJ2-3,NA,TGTGCCAGCAGCGAGGACAGGTACATTGCAGATACGCAGTATTTT,CASSEDRYIADTQYF
TRBV7-2,TRBD1,TRBJ2-1,few,TGTGCCAGCAGCTTAACACAGGGGGCCCATGAGCAGTTCTTC,CASSLTQGAHEQFF
TRBV10-3,NA,TRBJ2-2,NA,TGTGCCATCAGTGAGGGACTTAACACCGGGGAGCTGTTTTTT,CAISEGLNTGELFF
TRBV5-4,NA,TRBJ1-2,NA,TGTGCCAGCAGCTTGACAGGAACTAACTATGGCTACACCTTC,CASSLTGTNYGYTF
TRBV4-1,TRBD1,TRBJ1-1,NA,TGCGCCAGCAGCCTTCCGAAACAGGGGTATACCACTGAAGCTTTCTTT,CASSLPKQGYTTEAFF
TRBV9,TRBD1,TRBJ2-7,NA,TGTGCCAGCAGCCCCCCATCGACAGGGGAAGGCGAGCAGTACTTC,CASSPPSTGEGEQYF
TRBV10-2,TRBD2,TRBJ2-7,NA,TGCGCCAGCAGCGGTAGCGGGCGTTACGAGCAGTACTTC,CASSGSGRYEQYF
TRBV7-9,TRBD2,TRBJ2-1,NA,TGTGCCAGCAGCTCCCTAGCGGGGGGTTTTTACAATGAGCAGTTCTTC,CASSSLAGGFYNEQFF
TRBV6-6,NA,TRBJ1-1,few,TGTGCCAGCACCTTTACGGGTCAGGGGACCACTGAAGCTTTCTTT,CASTFTGQGTTEAFF
TRBV21-1,NA,TRBJ1-1,NA,TGTGCCGTCCGAGTACAGGGCACTGAAGCTTTCTTT,CAVRVQGTEAFF
TRBV13,TRBD1,TRBJ2-7,NA,TGTGCCAGCAGCTTAGGCGGACAGGGGACTTTCTACGAGCAGTACTTC,CASSLGGQGTFYEQYF
TRBV5-1,NA,TRBJ2-1,NA,TGCGCCAGCAGCTTGGGGCAGGGAATAAGTGAGCAGTTCTTC,CASSLGQGISEQFF
TRBV7-9,TRBD2,TRBJ2-7,few,TGTGCCAGCAGCTTGTCAGGACTAGCGGGGGGTTACGAGCAGTACTTC,CASSLSGLAGGYEQYF
TRBV27,TRBD1,TRBJ1-4,few,TGTGCCAGCAGTTCGCTGGACAGGGATGGTGAAAAACTGTTTTTT,CASSSLDRDGEKLFF
TRBV5-6,NA,TRBJ2-1,NA,TGTGCCAGCAGCTTGCAGGAGGGAAATGAGCAGTTCTTC,CASSLQEGNEQFF
TRBV4-1,NA,TRBJ2-7,NA,TGCGCCAGCAGCCAAGGTGAGGTCTACGAGCAGTACTTC,CASSQGEVYEQYF
TRBV5-1,NA,TRBJ1-5,NA,TGCGCCAGCAGCTTGGCCGGGGGGATCAATCAGCCCCAGCATTTT,CASSLAGGINQPQHF
TRBV5-6,NA,TRBJ1-2,few,TGTGCCAGCAGCTTGGAGCAGGGGCCCTATGGCTACACCTTC,CASSLEQGPYGYTF